The 20 T cell receptor beta chains listed next were all sequenced from one sample in a study of blood T cell repertoires in COVID-19. Assay used: immunoSEQ multiplex PCR; TCRdb lists only in-frame clones, some missing. Here the sample spans approximately 190,000 clones, approximately 81% being singletons. The sequenced sample was peripheral blood. These receptors were taken from a human donor in a cohort sampled during active COVID-19.

This rearrangement joins TRBV10-3 to TRBJ1-6; D is unresolved. Trimming took off 6 bases at V and 7 bases at J, with 10 bases between the two ends. Germline V gives CDR1 ENHRY, CDR2 SYGVKD. This CDR3 is 13 amino acids long. Here the CDR3 DNA reads TGTGCCATCAGCCCTAGGCCAAATTCACCCCTCCACTTT. It specifies CAISPRPNSPLHF.

The chain is built from TRBV18 and TRBJ2-1; 12 positions agree with TRBD2. The V gene end was trimmed by 6 bases and the J gene end by 6 bases; junction bases not matched to a gene: 9. The CDR3 length is 16 residues. CDR1 KGHSH and CDR2 LQKENI come from the germline V gene. The CDR3 coding sequence is TGTGCCAGCTCCTCTTTGACTAGCGGGGGACCCAATGAGCAGTTCTTC. Residues: CASSSLTSGGPNEQFF.

The chain carries TRBV7-9 and TRBJ1-1; D perhaps matches TRBD1 (6 bases). V gave up 6 bases and J gave up 3 bases, with 29 bases separating them. This CDR3 has 19 residues. Per germline, CDR1 SEHNR and CDR2 FQNEAQ (reference sequence). CDR3 in DNA: TGTGCCAGCAGTCCTGTTGACTGGGGGCGATCTATTTTCGACACTGAAGCTTTCTTT. This gives the protein CASSPVDWGRSIFDTEAFF. The full variable domain, its missing parts supplied by reference TRBV7-9 and TRBJ1-1, is DTGVSQNPRHKITKRGQNVTFRCDPISEHNRLYWYRQTLGQGPEFLTYFQNEAQLEKSRLLSDRFSAERPKGSFSTLEIQRTEQGDSAMYLCASSPVDWGRSIFDTEAFFGQGTRLTVV.

This clone came up once. This rearrangement joins TRBV7-9 to TRBJ1-2; D ambiguous. Germline V gene data show CDR1 as SEHNR and CDR2 as FQNEAQ (reference sequence). This CDR3 has 14 residues. The V gene lost 3 bases and the J gene lost 1 base, with 9 bases spanning the gap. CDR3 DNA: TGTGCCAGCAGCTTGACCGGGAATAACTATGGCTACACCTTC. Its protein is CASSLTGNNYGYTF.

This clone was observed a handful of times. This chain joins TRBV5-1 and TRBJ2-3, with D perhaps matching TRBD2 (7 bases). The V gene lost 2 bases and the J gene lost 5 bases, with 21 bases spanning the gap. This CDR3 has 17 residues. Germline V gene lookup returns CDR1 SGHRS and CDR2 YFSETQ. The CDR3 spells CASSFKEERGGGDTQYF. The CDR3 coding sequence is TGCGCCAGCAGCTTTAAGGAGGAGCGGGGAGGGGGAGATACGCAGTATTTT.

The chain recombines TRBV27 with TRBJ1-2; the match to TRBD1 covers 9 bases. This CDR3 is built from 14 residues. Per the germline V gene, CDR1 is MNHEY and CDR2 is SMNVEV (reference sequence). Trimming at V came to 5 bases and at J to 3 bases, leaving 4 bases not matched to a gene. CDR3 coding DNA: TGTGCCAGCAGTCGACAGGGGGAAGACTATGGCTACACCTTC. This encodes CASSRQGEDYGYTF.

CDR3 amino acids: CASSIGQKYGYTF. In nucleotides, the CDR3 is TGTGCCAGCAGCATTGGGCAGAAATATGGCTACACCTTC. The chain recombines TRBV28 with TRBJ1-2; D gene ambiguous. The V gene's germline CDR1 is MDHEN and CDR2 SYDVKM. This CDR3 has 13 amino acids. Deletions cut 6 bases from V and 5 bases from J, with 13 bases between.

A few counts support this clone. The V call is TRBV6-5, the J call TRBJ1-3, with 9 bases that match TRBD1. V shed 6 bases, J shed 4 bases, and the junction held 4 bases outside the gene matches. CDR1 MNHEY and CDR2 SVGAGI come from the germline V gene. The CDR3 runs 14 residues. The CDR3 DNA reads as TGTGCCAGCAGAAGACAGGGGGACGGAAACACCATATATTTT. Translation gives CASRRQGDGNTIYF.

As DNA, the CDR3 is TGTGCCAGTAGTGTTTGGGGACTAGCGGGAGGAACAGAGACCCAGTACTTC. This gives the protein CASSVWGLAGGTETQYF. The chain combines TRBV19 with TRBJ2-5, with 15 positions matching TRBD2. CDR3 size: 17 residues. After removal of 5 bases from V and 4 bases from J, the junction contained 8 bases not matched to a gene. The germline CDR1 and CDR2 sequences are LNHDA and SQIVND (reference sequence). Supplemented by reference TRBV19 and TRBJ2-5, the full variable domain reads DGGITQSPKYLFRKEGQNVTLSCEQNLNHDAMYWYRQDPGQGLRLIYYSQIVNDFQKGDIAEGYSVSREKKESFPLTVTSAQKNPTAFYLCASSVWGLAGGTETQYFGPGTRLLVL.

The chain employs TRBV19 and TRBJ1-1; D is perhaps TRBD1 (6 bases). Germline loops: CDR1 LNHDA, CDR2 SQIVND (reference sequence). The CDR3 is 15 amino acids. V was shortened by 6 bases and J by 6 bases, with 20 bases between the two germline ends. This CDR3 reads CASSTTGGRWAEAFF. The CDR3 region has the DNA TGTGCCAGTAGCACGACAGGCGGAAGATGGGCTGAAGCTTTCTTT.

The genes are TRBV3-1 (or the pseudogene TRBV3-2) and TRBJ2-7; no clear D. V lost 3 bases and J 7 bases, leaving 10 bases between the germline ends. The CDR3 has 12 residues. Germline CDR1 reads LGHDT; CDR2 reads YNNKEL (reference sequence). The CDR3 bases are TGTGCCAGCAGCCACTCTAGTAGAGAGCAGTACTTC. Protein sequence: CASSHSSREQYF.

This clone was detected a few times. The rearrangement links TRBV4-1 to TRBJ1-6, with D hard to call. The CDR3 runs to 17 residues. Trimming removed 4 bases from V and 5 bases from J, with 18 bases in between. From germline, CDR1 is MGHRA and CDR2 YSYEKL. The CDR3 protein is CASSPKRVAGDNSPLHF. The CDR3 DNA reads as TGCGCCAGCAGCCCCAAACGGGTCGCCGGTGATAATTCACCCCTCCACTTT.

This clone was counted a few times. V gene TRBV4-2 combines with J gene TRBJ1-3; no reliable D call. Trimming stripped 1 base from V and 1 base from J, with 14 bases between. Germline loops: CDR1 LGHNA, CDR2 YNFKEQ. The CDR3 has 17 amino acids. The CDR3 region is CASSQGKAPGSGNTIYF. The CDR3 DNA sequence: TGTGCCAGCAGCCAAGGAAAAGCCCCGGGTTCTGGAAACACCATATATTTT.

The chain links TRBV7-9 to TRBJ2-3; a weak D match, TRBD1 (6 bases). Trimming left V 0 bases short and J 3 bases short, with 10 bases between. The germline gives CDR1 SEHNR, CDR2 FQNEAQ (reference sequence). The CDR3 has 15 residues. Here the CDR3 reads CASSLAGALTDTQYF. DNA for the CDR3: TGTGCCAGCAGCTTAGCGGGGGCCCTGACAGATACGCAGTATTTT.

The chain couples TRBV7-3 to TRBJ2-2; 9 bases map to TRBD1. The junction had 1 base not matched to a gene; V was cut back by 6 bases and J by 2 bases. The CDR3 runs 14 residues. Germline assignment: CDR1 SGHTA and CDR2 FQGTGA. Here the CDR3 reads CASRDRGNTGELFF. Here the CDR3 DNA reads TGTGCCAGCAGGGACAGGGGAAACACCGGGGAGCTGTTTTTT.

The rearrangement joins TRBV19 to TRBJ2-3; 8 nucleotides match TRBD2. Germline lookup yields CDR1 LNHDA and CDR2 SQIVND (reference sequence). After removal of 6 bases from V and 1 base from J, the junction contained 6 bases not matched to a gene. CDR3 size: 15 residues. CDR3 region: CASRKAGERTDTQYF. CDR3 DNA: TGTGCCAGTAGGAAAGCGGGAGAGCGCACAGATACGCAGTATTTT.

The J gene is TRBJ1-4, the V gene TRBV19; D unresolved. Trimming stripped 3 bases from V and 7 bases from J, with 9 bases between. In germline, CDR1 is LNHDA, CDR2 SQIVND (reference sequence). There are 13 residues in the CDR3. CDR3 protein: CASSISRPEKLFF. CDR3 nucleotide sequence: TGTGCCAGTAGTATTTCCAGGCCTGAAAAACTGTTTTTT.

The CDR3: CASSVDGGSGYNEQFF. The CDR3 coding sequence is TGTGCCAGCAGCGTAGACGGCGGGAGTGGTTACAATGAGCAGTTCTTC. The chain joins TRBV9 to TRBJ2-1; the match to TRBD2 covers 7 bases. Looked up from germline, CDR1 is SGDLS and CDR2 is YYNGEE. CDR3 size: 16 residues. The junction had 7 bases not matched to a gene; V was cut back by 0 bases and J by 4 bases. Filled out from reference TRBV9 and TRBJ2-1, the complete variable domain reads DSGVTQTPKHLITATGQRVTLRCSPRSGDLSVYWYQQSLDQGLQFLIQYYNGEERAKGNILERFSAQQFPDLHSELNLSSLELGDSALYFCASSVDGGSGYNEQFFGPGTRLTVL.

The chain recombines TRBV7-9 with TRBJ2-2; 7 nucleotides match TRBD1. This CDR3 is built from 14 residues. CDR1 and CDR2 from the germline V gene are SEHNR and FQNEAQ (reference sequence). The V and J ends lost 5 bases and 4 bases, in that order; junction bases with no gene match: 4. This CDR3 is CASSRQGSTGELFF. The CDR3 region has the DNA TGTGCCAGCAGCCGACAGGGTTCCACCGGGGAGCTGTTTTTT.

This chain links TRBV5-1 with TRBJ2-2; 7 bases fit TRBD1. The CDR3 extends over 15 amino acids. V lost 3 bases and J lost 3; bases outside the gene matches: 5. Germline CDR1 is SGHRS and CDR2 is YFSETQ. In nucleotides, the CDR3 is TGCGCCAGCAGCTCGACAGGGCCGTACACCGGGGAGCTGTTTTTT. Translating gives CASSSTGPYTGELFF.